What follows are 9 T cell receptor beta chains derived from one specimen sequenced in a study of human T cells and chemical hapten exposure. TCRdb processed the RACE reads anew with MiXCR; each CDR3 protein has one entry. The table has approximately 87,000 distinct CDR3 sequences, roughly 10% seen once. Time point defined: patch test 2, 6 weeks after DPC sensitization. As to treatment: therapeutic diphenylcyclopropenone sensitization with weekly scalp DPC. The source was whole blood, collected in connection with sensitization to the hapten diphenylcyclopropenone (DPC). The receptors derive from a woman aged 40-49 years with alopecia areata. Some clones in this sample may be carry-over from other donors' samples.

The CDR3 loop reads CATSRVTSGGSDTQYF. In DNA, the CDR3 is TGTGCCACCAGCAGAGTGACTAGCGGGGGTTCAGATACGCAGTATTTT. The V call is TRBV15, the J call TRBJ2-3; 12 bases line up with TRBD2. V gave up 1 base and J gave up 4 bases; unmatched junction bases: 3. CDR3 length: 16 amino acids. The germline CDR1 and CDR2 sequences are LNHNV and YYDKDF (reference sequence).

This clonotype was recorded at least ten times. The chain is built from TRBV18 and TRBJ1-1; D remains unclear. CDR1 is KGHSH, CDR2 LQKENI, per germline. CDR3 length: 15 residues. The ends were cut back, 6 bases at V and 5 bases at J, with 19 bases in the middle. Here the CDR3 DNA reads TGTGCCAGCTCCCTCATTAGAGGGTTCGAGACTGAAGCTTTCTTT. Its translation: CASSLIRGFETEAFF.

This clonotype was detected many times. The gene calls are TRBV7-9 and TRBJ2-7; the D gene is possibly TRBD1 (6 bases). CDR3 length: 15 residues. Germline CDR1 SEHNR, CDR2 FQNEAQ (reference sequence). V lost 5 bases, J lost 3 bases, and 17 bases lay in between. The CDR3 spells CASSPVGDTIYEQYF. The CDR3 DNA reads as TGTGCCAGCAGCCCTGTTGGGGACACCATCTACGAGCAGTACTTC.

The chain carries TRBV11-2 and TRBJ2-7; a weak D match, TRBD1 (6 bases). The CDR3 consists of 14 residues. Germline lookup yields CDR1 SGHAT and CDR2 FQNNGV. Trimming cost V 6 bases and J 6 bases, with 18 bases left between them. CDR3 DNA sequence: TGTGCCAGCAGGACAGGCGATCTCCCCGGCGAGCAGTACTTC. This codes for CASRTGDLPGEQYF.

This clonotype was recorded many times. The chain links TRBV30 to TRBJ1-1; tentatively, D is TRBD1 (5 bases). Germline V lookup: CDR1 GTSNPN, CDR2 SVGIG (reference sequence). The CDR3 is 14 residues long. The germline V and J ends were trimmed by 4 bases and 1 base, with 13 bases remaining between them. This chain's CDR3 is CAWKGHNKNTEAFF. As DNA, the CDR3 is TGTGCCTGGAAAGGACACAATAAGAACACTGAAGCTTTCTTT.

This clonotype has ten or more counts. The chain has TRBV7-6 and TRBJ2-1; unclear D gene. Germline V gives CDR1 SGHVS, CDR2 FNYEAQ. V was pared by 4 bases and J by 6 bases, with 10 bases between. This CDR3 is built from 13 residues. For the CDR3, the DNA is TGTGCCAGCAGCTCCTATCAGATCAATGAGCAGTTCTTC. Protein product: CASSSYQINEQFF. Using reference TRBV7-6 and TRBJ2-1 for the parts outside the CDR3, the full variable domain is GAGVSQSPRYKVTKRGQDVALRCDPISGHVSLYWYRQALGQGPEFLTYFNYEAQQDKSGLPNDRFSAERPEGSISTLTIQRTEQRDSAMYRCASSSYQINEQFFGPGTRLTVL.

The sample holds many counts of this clonotype. This rearrangement joins TRBV18 to TRBJ1-2; the D gene is possibly TRBD1 (5 bases). Trimming cost V 3 bases and J 3 bases, with 11 bases left between them. Per germline, CDR1 KGHSH and CDR2 LQKENI. The CDR3 sequence is 14 residues long. Here the CDR3 DNA reads TGTGCCAGCTCACCGGTGGGGGAAGACTATGGCTACACCTTC. Translation: CASSPVGEDYGYTF.

This chain joins TRBV7-2 and TRBJ1-2, with a tentative D call TRBD1 (6 bases). Trimming pared 3 bases from V and 2 bases from J, leaving 7 bases between. From germline, CDR1 is SGHTA and CDR2 FQGNSA. The CDR3 runs to 13 residues. The DNA for the CDR3 is TGTGCCAGCAGCTTTGACAGGAACTATGGCTACACCTTC. Translated: CASSFDRNYGYTF.

This clonotype was detected many times. This chain joins TRBV20-1 and TRBJ2-7, with D unclear. V was pared by 4 bases and J by 0 bases, with 7 bases between. The CDR3 length is 12 residues. The germline V gene encodes CDR1 DFQATT and CDR2 SNEGSKA (reference sequence). CDR3 nucleotide sequence: TGCAGTGCTACCCCGGTCTCCTACGAGCAGTACTTC. This gives the protein CSATPVSYEQYF.